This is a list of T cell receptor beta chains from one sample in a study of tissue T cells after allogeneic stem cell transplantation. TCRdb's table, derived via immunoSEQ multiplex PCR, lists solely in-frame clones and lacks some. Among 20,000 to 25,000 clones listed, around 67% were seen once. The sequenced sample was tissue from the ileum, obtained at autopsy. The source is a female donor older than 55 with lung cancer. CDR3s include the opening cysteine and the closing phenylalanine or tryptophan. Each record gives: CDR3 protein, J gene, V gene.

CDR3aa: CATSRQGSNSPLHF
j_gene: TRBJ1-6
v_gene: TRBV15

CDR3aa: CASSLEDRISSYEQYF
j_gene: TRBJ2-7
v_gene: TRBV5-8

CDR3aa: CASSLAPSSGNTIYF
j_gene: TRBJ1-3
v_gene: TRBV7-6

CDR3aa: CASRGQAYQPQHF
j_gene: TRBJ1-5
v_gene: TRBV6-5

CDR3aa: CASSYGGKRTNYGYTF
j_gene: TRBJ1-2
v_gene: TRBV6-6

CDR3aa: CASSLRGRDPNTEAFF
j_gene: TRBJ1-1
v_gene: TRBV13

CDR3aa: CASSPDRKNTEAFF
j_gene: TRBJ1-1
v_gene: TRBV18

CDR3aa: CAISEDRVNSPLHF
j_gene: TRBJ1-6
v_gene: TRBV10-3

CDR3aa: CASTHAGLASGELFF
j_gene: TRBJ2-2
v_gene: TRBV2

CDR3aa: CASSFIPFGTSRSYEQYF
j_gene: TRBJ2-7
v_gene: TRBV5-1

CDR3aa: CASKTTGVTEAFF
j_gene: TRBJ1-1
v_gene: TRBV12-3/TRBV12-4

CDR3aa: CASSPGGVWNSPLHF
j_gene: TRBJ1-6
v_gene: TRBV5-4

CDR3aa: CASSGQSTDTQYF
j_gene: TRBJ2-3
v_gene: TRBV9

CDR3aa: CASSSKISGDYGYTF
j_gene: TRBJ1-2
v_gene: TRBV5-4

CDR3aa: CASRTGTGGVGYTF
j_gene: TRBJ1-2
v_gene: TRBV2

CDR3aa: CASSLRDNHLSYEQYF
j_gene: TRBJ2-7
v_gene: TRBV7-8

CDR3aa: CASSPSSGQSSYEQYF
j_gene: TRBJ2-7
v_gene: TRBV9

CDR3aa: CASSFTSRGGEQYF
j_gene: TRBJ2-7
v_gene: TRBV7-9

CDR3aa: CASRGETYEQYF
j_gene: TRBJ2-7
v_gene: TRBV11-3

CDR3aa: CASSQSPGQGNTEAFF
j_gene: TRBJ1-1
v_gene: TRBV14

CDR3aa: CASSEGAGNNYGYTF
j_gene: TRBJ1-2
v_gene: TRBV9

CDR3aa: CASSQDSGYKLFF
j_gene: TRBJ1-4
v_gene: TRBV3-1/TRBV3-2

CDR3aa: CASSLGPGEDIQYF
j_gene: TRBJ2-4
v_gene: TRBV5-1

CDR3aa: CASSSRTVGSEQYF
j_gene: TRBJ2-7
v_gene: TRBV7-2

CDR3aa: CASSQAWDRGTEAFF
j_gene: TRBJ1-1
v_gene: TRBV4-2

CDR3aa: CASSTRYGETQYF
j_gene: TRBJ2-5
v_gene: TRBV7-2

CDR3aa: CASSVAGSGRAYNEQFF
j_gene: TRBJ2-1
v_gene: TRBV9

CDR3aa: CASSYLTHTGELFF
j_gene: TRBJ2-2
v_gene: TRBV6-2/TRBV6-3

CDR3aa: CASSLEGGVQPQHF
j_gene: TRBJ1-5
v_gene: TRBV7-2

CDR3aa: CASSLVGGYEQYF
j_gene: TRBJ2-7
v_gene: TRBV5-1

CDR3aa: CASSSGAENIQYF
j_gene: TRBJ2-4
v_gene: TRBV5-4

CDR3aa: CASSQDAARYGYTF
j_gene: TRBJ1-2
v_gene: TRBV4-1

CDR3aa: CASSPDTAGANVLTF
j_gene: TRBJ2-6
v_gene: TRBV18

CDR3aa: CAISEYGQTYNEQFF
j_gene: TRBJ2-1
v_gene: TRBV10-3

CDR3aa: CASSQELGTSGGYRDTQYF
j_gene: TRBJ2-3
v_gene: TRBV4-3

CDR3aa: CASSLKGGLFYGYTF
j_gene: TRBJ1-2
v_gene: TRBV27

CDR3aa: CASSLDQSGGELFF
j_gene: TRBJ2-2
v_gene: TRBV5-4

CDR3aa: CASSQDRAGGPRNEQFF
j_gene: TRBJ2-1
v_gene: TRBV3-1/TRBV3-2

CDR3aa: CAWRNSGYTEAFF
j_gene: TRBJ1-1
v_gene: TRBV30

CDR3aa: CASSPRYEQYF
j_gene: TRBJ2-7
v_gene: TRBV18